The source of this TCR beta chain is a study of blood T cell repertoires in COVID-19. Turning to the study itself: The samples span acute and convalescent COVID-19 from the United States, Italy and Spain.

After removal of 5 bases from V and 4 bases from J, the junction contained 8 bases not matched to a gene. CDR1 MNHEY and CDR2 SVGAGI come from the germline V gene. The CDR3 loop spans 15 amino acids. Sequencing used immunoSEQ multiplex PCR; TCRdb keeps in-frame clones, though not all of them. The data show more than 250,000 clones, about 90% seen once. This clonotype was obtained from a man in his late teens or twenties who had recovered from COVID-19. The J gene is TRBJ1-2, the V gene TRBV6-5; 9 bases line up with TRBD1. The sample was peripheral blood. CDR3 region: CASSPRDRVSYGYTF. The CDR3, as DNA: TGTGCCAGCAGTCCCCGGGACAGGGTTAGCTATGGCTACACCTTC.